The text below deals with one TCR beta chain. This sample is drawn from a study of shared clonotypes between healthy human individuals. Study-level background: The donor pool was made up of two women and three men aged 18 to 49.

Healthy adults negative for HIV, lacking recent acute infections or vaccinations, served as donors. Genomic DNA for unsorted samples, which was extracted with the QIAamp DNA Blood Mini kit, came from 99 million or so PBMCs. Germline CDR1 is SGHTA and CDR2 is FQGNSA. The V end was cut by 2 bases, the J end by 1 base, with 9 bases between. The CDR3 totals 14 residues. Every subset had its genomic DNA shared out evenly among several immunoSEQ plates. Using immunoSEQ multiplex PCR, the repertoire was profiled, and TCRdb retains in-frame clones only, with some absent. There are around 440,000 clones in the sample; around 77% occur only once, and around 12% lies in the top ten.

The sequenced material came from PBMCs. The chain combines TRBV7-2 with TRBJ2-7; D is uncertain. The source of this sequence is a woman between 40 and 55 years old in good health. Some clones in this sample may be carry-over from other donors' samples. This CDR3 reads CASSLQKESYEQYF. The DNA for the CDR3 is TGTGCCAGCAGCTTACAAAAGGAGTCCTACGAGCAGTACTTC.